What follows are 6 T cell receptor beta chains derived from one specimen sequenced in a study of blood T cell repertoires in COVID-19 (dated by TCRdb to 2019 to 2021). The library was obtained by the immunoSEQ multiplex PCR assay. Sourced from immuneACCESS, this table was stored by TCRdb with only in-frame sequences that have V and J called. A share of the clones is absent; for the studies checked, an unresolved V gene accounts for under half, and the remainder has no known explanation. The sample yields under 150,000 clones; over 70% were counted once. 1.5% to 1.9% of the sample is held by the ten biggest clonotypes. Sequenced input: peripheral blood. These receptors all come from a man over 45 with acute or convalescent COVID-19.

In DNA form, the CDR3 reads TGTGCCAGCAGTCCGTACAGGGGGCACAACTATGGCTACACCTTC. As protein: CASSPYRGHNYGYTF. The V gene is TRBV27, the J gene TRBJ1-2; 9 bases map to TRBD1. J gave up 2 bases and V 5 bases, and 6 bases lay outside the gene matches. The germline gives CDR1 MNHEY, CDR2 SMNVEV (reference sequence). The CDR3 runs 15 residues.

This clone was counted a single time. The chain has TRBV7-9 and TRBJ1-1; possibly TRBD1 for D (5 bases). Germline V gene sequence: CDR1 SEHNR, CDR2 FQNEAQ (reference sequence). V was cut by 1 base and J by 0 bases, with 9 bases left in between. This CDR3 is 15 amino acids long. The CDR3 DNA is TGTGCCAGCAGCTTAGTTCAGGGTATGAACACTGAAGCTTTCTTT. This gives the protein CASSLVQGMNTEAFF.

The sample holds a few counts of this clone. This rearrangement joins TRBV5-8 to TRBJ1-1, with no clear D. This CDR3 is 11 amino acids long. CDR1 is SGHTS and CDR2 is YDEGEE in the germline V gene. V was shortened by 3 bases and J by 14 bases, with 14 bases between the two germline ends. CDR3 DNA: TGTGCCAGCAGCTACCTCAGACTCTCCTTCTTT. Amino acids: CASSYLRLSFF.

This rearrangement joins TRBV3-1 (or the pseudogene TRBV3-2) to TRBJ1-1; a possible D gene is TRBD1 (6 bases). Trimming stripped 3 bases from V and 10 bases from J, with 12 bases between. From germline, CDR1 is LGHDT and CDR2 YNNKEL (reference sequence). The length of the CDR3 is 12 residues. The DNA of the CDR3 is TGTGCCAGCAGCCACAGTCAGGGGACAGCTTTCTTT. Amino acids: CASSHSQGTAFF.

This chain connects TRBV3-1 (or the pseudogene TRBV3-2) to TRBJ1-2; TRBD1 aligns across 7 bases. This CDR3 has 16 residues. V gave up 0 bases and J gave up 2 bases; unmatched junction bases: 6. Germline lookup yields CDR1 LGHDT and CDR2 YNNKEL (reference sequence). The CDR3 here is CASSQDHRGGNYGYTF. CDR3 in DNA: TGTGCCAGCAGCCAAGATCATAGAGGGGGCAACTATGGCTACACCTTC.

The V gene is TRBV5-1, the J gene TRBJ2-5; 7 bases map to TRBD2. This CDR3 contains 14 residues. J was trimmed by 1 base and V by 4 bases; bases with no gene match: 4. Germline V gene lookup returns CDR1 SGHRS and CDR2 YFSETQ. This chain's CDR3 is CASSGGGFQETQYF. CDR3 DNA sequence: TGCGCCAGCAGCGGCGGGGGATTCCAAGAGACCCAGTACTTC.